What follows are 14 T cell receptor beta chains derived from one specimen sequenced in a study of a mutant IDH1 vaccine in newly diagnosed glioma listed by TCRdb under 2021. Per the publication, the time point label means: week 5, during vaccination. Each vaccine dose, consisting of 300 ug of a 20-mer mutant IDH1 peptide in Montanide, was administered subcutaneously with topical imiquimod. To prepare the library, the immunoSEQ multiplex PCR assay was applied. This immuneACCESS table, as held by TCRdb, lists in-frame sequences with V and J called but not all clones. Of the missing ones, under half trace to an unresolved V gene in checked studies; the others have no known cause. The sample profile shows approximately 39,000 clones; 75% to 85% of them were found once. Together, the top ten hold about 12% of the sample. No antigen is known for these receptors. The specimen comprised PBMCs, sampled from a glioma patient whose treatment included an IDH1 peptide vaccine. Every receptor here comes from a man between 50 and 59 years old with glioma.

The chain combines TRBV27 with TRBJ1-2; 7 nucleotides match TRBD1. Unmatched junction bases numbered 3, after V lost 5 bases and J lost 0 bases. The CDR3 contains 14 residues. CDR1 and CDR2 (germline): MNHEY, SMNVEV (reference sequence). CDR3 in DNA: TGTGCCAGCAGTCAAGGGACAGCTAACTATGGCTACACCTTC. Encoded protein: CASSQGTANYGYTF.

This chain connects TRBV7-9 to TRBJ2-1; 10 nucleotides line up with TRBD2. This CDR3 contains 18 residues. V trimming: 3 bases; J trimming: 10 bases; junction bases outside the gene matches: 18. Germline values: CDR1 SEHNR, CDR2 FQNEAQ (reference sequence). This CDR3 reads CASSFQAQWLAGAREQFF. In nucleotides, the CDR3 is TGTGCCAGCAGCTTTCAAGCCCAGTGGCTAGCGGGAGCAAGAGAGCAGTTCTTC.

This chain uses TRBV5-4 with TRBJ2-1, with 12 nucleotides matching TRBD2. This CDR3 has 16 residues. V was clipped by 3 bases and J by 6 bases; unmatched bases: 7. Germline V gene data show CDR1 as SGHNT and CDR2 as YYREEE (reference sequence). This CDR3 reads CASSSFSSGGVNEQFF. For the CDR3, the DNA is TGTGCCAGCAGCTCCTTCTCTAGCGGGGGGGTCAATGAGCAGTTCTTC.

This clone was recorded once. This sequence joins TRBV18 and TRBJ2-1; 9 bases are shared with TRBD2. Germline V gene lookup returns CDR1 KGHSH and CDR2 LQKENI. The CDR3 runs to 16 residues. Trimming took 3 bases from V and 4 from J; bases not matched to a gene: 7. Here the CDR3 reads CASSPNLAGRYNEQFF. The CDR3 DNA is TGTGCCAGCTCACCGAATCTAGCGGGACGTTACAATGAGCAGTTCTTC.

This chain uses TRBV5-5 with TRBJ1-1; D is unclear. Trimming shortened V by 4 bases and J by 4 bases, and 8 bases separated the two germline ends. This CDR3 contains 12 residues. CDR1 and CDR2 (germline): SGHKS, YYEKEE (reference sequence). The CDR3 bases are TGTGCCAGCAGCAGGGATGGCACTGAAGCTTTCTTT. It encodes CASSRDGTEAFF. The full variable domain, rest sourced from reference TRBV5-5 and TRBJ1-1, is DAGVTQSPTHLIKTRGQQVTLRCSPISGHKSVSWYQQVLGQGPQFIFQYYEKEERGRGNFPDRFSARQFPNYSSELNVNALLLGDSALYLCASSRDGTEAFFGQGTRLTVV.

The chain has TRBV5-5 and TRBJ1-6; the match to TRBD1 covers 7 bases. The V gene end was trimmed by 4 bases and the J gene end by 7 bases; junction bases not matched to a gene: 14. Per the germline V gene, CDR1 is SGHKS and CDR2 is YYEKEE (reference sequence). This CDR3 contains 17 residues. The CDR3 DNA reads TGTGCCAGCAGCCTTTCGCCACAGGGGTGGCAGAATTCACCCCTCCACTTT. It yields the protein CASSLSPQGWQNSPLHF.

V and J are TRBV11-2 and TRBJ2-5, with unresolved D. The CDR3 is 15 residues long. Germline loops: CDR1 SGHAT, CDR2 FQNNGV. The ends were cut back, 0 bases at V and 7 bases at J, with 15 bases in the middle. CDR3 bases: TGTGCCAGCAGCTTAGATCTCCAGGTGGGCCGGACCCAGTACTTC. Translated, it gives CASSLDLQVGRTQYF.

The V call is TRBV5-4, the J call TRBJ2-6; D is unresolved. The CDR3 covers 14 residues. CDR1 and CDR2 (germline): SGHNT, YYREEE (reference sequence). Trimming removed 3 bases at V and 6 bases at J, with 10 bases between. The CDR3 DNA follows: TGTGCCAGCAGCTCCGGTAGGGAGGCCAACGTCCTGACTTTC. Its protein product is CASSSGREANVLTF.

This chain uses TRBV4-2 with TRBJ2-1, with 12 bases identical to TRBD2. CDR3 length equals 14 residues. The V gene end was trimmed by 7 bases and the J gene end by 8 bases; junction bases not matched to a gene: 6. CDR1 LGHNA and CDR2 YNFKEQ come from the germline V gene. CDR3 DNA: TGTGCCAGCAACGGACTAGCGGGAAGCGATGAGCAGTTCTTC. Protein: CASNGLAGSDEQFF.

The chain recombines TRBV7-9 with TRBJ2-7; TRBD2 is a possible D gene (6 bases). V was clipped by 4 bases and J by 3 bases, with 19 bases between them. The V gene's germline CDR1 is SEHNR and CDR2 FQNEAQ (reference sequence). The length of the CDR3 is 16 residues. The CDR3 here is CASSSLRGNPHYEQYF. In DNA form, the CDR3 reads TGTGCCAGCAGCTCCCTTCGGGGGAACCCTCACTACGAGCAGTACTTC.

The rearrangement joins TRBV9 to TRBJ1-2, with 10 nucleotides matching TRBD1. The CDR3 spans 14 residues. Losses at the gene ends were 6 bases for V and 3 bases for J; bases not matched to a gene: 5. Germline V gene lookup returns CDR1 SGDLS and CDR2 YYNGEE. The CDR3 is CASTQTGGDYGYTF. CDR3 nucleotides: TGTGCCAGCACCCAGACAGGGGGCGACTATGGCTACACCTTC.

The chain is built from TRBV5-1 and TRBJ1-2; no firm D call. CDR1 and CDR2 (germline): SGHRS, YFSETQ. This CDR3 has 13 amino acids. Trimming shortened V by 5 bases and J by 5 bases, and 13 bases separated the two germline ends. The chain's CDR3 is CASRVPGTYGYTF. Here the CDR3 DNA reads TGCGCCAGCAGGGTACCAGGCACATATGGCTACACCTTC.

This clone appeared a single time. This sequence joins TRBV2 and TRBJ1-1, with D unresolved. This CDR3 is built from 14 residues. V shed 1 base and J shed 4 bases, with 10 bases lying between them. In germline, CDR1 is SNHLY, CDR2 FYNNEI. The CDR3 sequence is CASSEEKGATEAFF. CDR3 DNA: TGTGCCAGCAGTGAAGAAAAAGGTGCCACTGAAGCTTTCTTT. Full variable domain (outside the CDR3, taken from reference TRBV2 and TRBJ1-1): EPEVTQTPSHQVTQMGQEVILRCVPISNHLYFYWYRQILGQKVEFLVSFYNNEISEKSEIFDDQFSVERPDGSNFTLKIRSTKLEDSAMYFCASSEEKGATEAFFGQGTRLTVV.

The chain couples TRBV5-1 to TRBJ2-6, with D maybe TRBD2 (5 bases). From germline, CDR1 is SGHRS and CDR2 YFSETQ. The CDR3 has 17 residues. Trimming removed 0 bases from V and 3 bases from J, with 13 bases in between. The CDR3: CASSLAYLGGGANVLTF. In DNA form, the CDR3 reads TGCGCCAGCAGCTTGGCGTACCTTGGAGGTGGGGCCAACGTCCTGACTTTC.